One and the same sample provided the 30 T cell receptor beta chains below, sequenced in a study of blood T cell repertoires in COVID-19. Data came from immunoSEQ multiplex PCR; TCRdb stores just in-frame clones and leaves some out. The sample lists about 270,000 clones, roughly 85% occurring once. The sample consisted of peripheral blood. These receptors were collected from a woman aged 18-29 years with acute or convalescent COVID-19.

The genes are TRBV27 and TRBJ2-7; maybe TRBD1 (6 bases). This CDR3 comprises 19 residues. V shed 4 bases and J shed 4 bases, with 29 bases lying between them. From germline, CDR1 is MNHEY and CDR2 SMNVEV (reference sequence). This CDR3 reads CASSSLFPSPGQTLYEQYF. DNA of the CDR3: TGTGCCAGCAGTTCCCTATTCCCCTCACCGGGACAAACGTTATACGAGCAGTACTTC.

In DNA form, the CDR3 reads TGCGCCAGCAGGGAGGGACAGGGGAGGAATGAAAAACTGTTTTTT. The encoded protein is CASREGQGRNEKLFF. The rearrangement uses TRBV10-2 and TRBJ1-4, with 10 bases aligning to TRBD1. V lost 6 bases to trimming and J lost 5 bases; unmatched junction nucleotides: 6. The CDR3 is 15 residues long. Germline-derived CDR1 and CDR2 are WSHSY and SAAADI.

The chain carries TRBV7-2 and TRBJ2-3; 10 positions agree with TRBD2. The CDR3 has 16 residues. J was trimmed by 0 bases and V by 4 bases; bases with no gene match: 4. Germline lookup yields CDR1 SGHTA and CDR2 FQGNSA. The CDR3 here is CASSSRTSGSTDTQYF. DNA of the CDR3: TGTGCCAGCAGCTCAAGGACTAGCGGAAGCACAGATACGCAGTATTTT. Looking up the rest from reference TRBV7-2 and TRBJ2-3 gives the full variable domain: GAGVSQSPSNKVTEKGKDVELRCDPISGHTALYWYRQSLGQGLEFLIYFQGNSAPDKSGLPSDRFSAERTGGSVSTLTIQRTQQEDSAVYLCASSSRTSGSTDTQYFGPGTRLTVL.

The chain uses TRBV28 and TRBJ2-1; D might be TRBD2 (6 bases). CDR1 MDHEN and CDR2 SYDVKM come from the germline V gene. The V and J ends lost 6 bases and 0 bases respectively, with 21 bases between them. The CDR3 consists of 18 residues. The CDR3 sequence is CASSNSVREEFSYNEQFF. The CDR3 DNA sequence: TGTGCCAGCAGCAACTCAGTAAGGGAGGAGTTCTCCTACAATGAGCAGTTCTTC.

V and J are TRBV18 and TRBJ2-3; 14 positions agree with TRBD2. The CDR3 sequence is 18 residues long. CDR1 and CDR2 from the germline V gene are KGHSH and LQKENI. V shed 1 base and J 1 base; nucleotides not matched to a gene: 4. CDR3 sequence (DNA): TGTGCCAGCTCACCACGAGGGGGACTAGCGGGGGGCACAGATACGCAGTATTTT. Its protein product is CASSPRGGLAGGTDTQYF.

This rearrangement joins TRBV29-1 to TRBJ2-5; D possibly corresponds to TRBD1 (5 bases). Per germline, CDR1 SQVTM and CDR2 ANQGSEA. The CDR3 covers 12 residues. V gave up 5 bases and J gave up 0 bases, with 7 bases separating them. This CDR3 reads CSVKGNQETQYF. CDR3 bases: TGCAGCGTTAAGGGGAACCAAGAGACCCAGTACTTC.

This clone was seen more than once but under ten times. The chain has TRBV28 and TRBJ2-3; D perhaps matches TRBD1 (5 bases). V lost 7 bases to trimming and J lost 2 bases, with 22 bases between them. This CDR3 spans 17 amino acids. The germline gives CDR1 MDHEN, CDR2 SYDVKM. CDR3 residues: CASTKSLLQDNTDTQYF. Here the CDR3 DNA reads TGTGCCAGCACTAAATCCCTTTTACAGGATAACACAGATACGCAGTATTTT.

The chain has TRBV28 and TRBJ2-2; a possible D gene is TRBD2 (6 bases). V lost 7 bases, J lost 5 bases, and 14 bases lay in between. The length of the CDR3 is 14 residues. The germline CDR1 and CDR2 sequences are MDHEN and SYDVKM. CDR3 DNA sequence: TGTGCCAGCACGCGTGGAGGGTCAACCGGGGAGCTGTTTTTT. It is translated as CASTRGGSTGELFF. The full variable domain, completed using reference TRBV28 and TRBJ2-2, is DVKVTQSSRYLVKRTGEKVFLECVQDMDHENMFWYRQDPGLGLRLIYFSYDVKMKEKGDIPEGYSVSREKKERFSLILESASTNQTSMYLCASTRGGSTGELFFGEGSRLTVL.

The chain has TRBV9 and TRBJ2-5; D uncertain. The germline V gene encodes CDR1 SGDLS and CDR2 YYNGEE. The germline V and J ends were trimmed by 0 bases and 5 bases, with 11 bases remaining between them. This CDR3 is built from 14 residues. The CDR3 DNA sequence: TGTGCCAGCAGCGTAGCTACGGGTGTGGAGACCCAGTACTTC. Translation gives CASSVATGVETQYF. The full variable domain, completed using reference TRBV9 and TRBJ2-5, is DSGVTQTPKHLITATGQRVTLRCSPRSGDLSVYWYQQSLDQGLQFLIQYYNGEERAKGNILERFSAQQFPDLHSELNLSSLELGDSALYFCASSVATGVETQYFGPGTRLLVL.

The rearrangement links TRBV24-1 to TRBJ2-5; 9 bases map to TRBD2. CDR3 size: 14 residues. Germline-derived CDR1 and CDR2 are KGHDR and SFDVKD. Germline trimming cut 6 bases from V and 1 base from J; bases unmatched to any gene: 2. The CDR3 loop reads CATSLAGVQETQYF. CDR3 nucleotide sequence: TGTGCCACCAGTTTAGCGGGAGTCCAAGAGACCCAGTACTTC.

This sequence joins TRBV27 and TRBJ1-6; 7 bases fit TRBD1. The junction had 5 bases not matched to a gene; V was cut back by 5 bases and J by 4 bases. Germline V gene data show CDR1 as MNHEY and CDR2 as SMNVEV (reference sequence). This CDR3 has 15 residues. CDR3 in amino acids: CASSRTGQYNSPLHF. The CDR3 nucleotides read TGTGCCAGCAGTCGTACGGGACAGTATAATTCACCCCTCCACTTT.

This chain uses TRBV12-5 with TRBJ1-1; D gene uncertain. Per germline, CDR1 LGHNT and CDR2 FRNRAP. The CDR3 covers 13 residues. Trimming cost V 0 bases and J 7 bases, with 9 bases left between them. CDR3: CASGLVRSSEAFF. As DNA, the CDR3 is TGTGCTAGTGGTTTGGTACGGTCGAGTGAAGCTTTCTTT.

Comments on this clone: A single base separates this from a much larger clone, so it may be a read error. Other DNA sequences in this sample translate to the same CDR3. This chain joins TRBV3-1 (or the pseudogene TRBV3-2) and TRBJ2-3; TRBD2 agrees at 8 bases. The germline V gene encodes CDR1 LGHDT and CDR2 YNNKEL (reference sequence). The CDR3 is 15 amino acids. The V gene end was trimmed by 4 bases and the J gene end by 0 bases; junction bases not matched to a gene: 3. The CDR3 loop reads CASSPTSGSTDTQYF. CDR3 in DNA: TGTGCCAGCAGCCCCACTAGCGGTAGCACAGATACGCAGTATTTT.

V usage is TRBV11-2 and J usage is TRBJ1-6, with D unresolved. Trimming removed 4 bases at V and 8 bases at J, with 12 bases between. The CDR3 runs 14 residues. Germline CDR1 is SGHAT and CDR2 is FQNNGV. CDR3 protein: CASSSLRRDSPLHF. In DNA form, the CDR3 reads TGTGCCAGCAGCTCCCTGAGGAGGGATTCACCCCTCCACTTT. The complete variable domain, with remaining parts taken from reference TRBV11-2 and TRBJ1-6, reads EAGVAQSPRYKIIEKRQSVAFWCNPISGHATLYWYQQILGQGPKLLIQFQNNGVVDDSQLPKDRFSAERLKGVDSTLKIQPAKLEDSAVYLCASSSLRRDSPLHFGNGTRLTVT.

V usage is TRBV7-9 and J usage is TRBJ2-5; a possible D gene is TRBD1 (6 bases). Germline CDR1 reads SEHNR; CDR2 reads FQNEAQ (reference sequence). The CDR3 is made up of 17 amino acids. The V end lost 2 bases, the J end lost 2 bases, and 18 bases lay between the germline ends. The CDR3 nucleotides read TGTGCCAGCAGCTTAAGGTTGGTTTGGACAGAGCAAGAGACCCAGTACTTC. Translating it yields CASSLRLVWTEQETQYF.

This CDR3 reads CASSHIQTRTGIPKPQHF. The CDR3 bases are TGTGCCAGCAGCCACATACAAACCCGGACAGGGATCCCCAAGCCCCAGCATTTT. The chain combines TRBV3-1 (or the pseudogene TRBV3-2) with TRBJ1-5; TRBD1 agrees at 8 bases. The CDR3 consists of 18 residues. Germline V lookup: CDR1 LGHDT, CDR2 YNNKEL (reference sequence). V lost 3 bases and J lost 8; bases outside the gene matches: 18.

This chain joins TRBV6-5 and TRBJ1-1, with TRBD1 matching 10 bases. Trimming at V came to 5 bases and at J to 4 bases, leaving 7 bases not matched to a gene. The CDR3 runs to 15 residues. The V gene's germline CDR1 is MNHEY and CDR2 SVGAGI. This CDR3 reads CASSRQRTGGTEAFF. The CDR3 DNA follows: TGTGCCAGCAGTCGTCAAAGGACAGGGGGCACTGAAGCTTTCTTT.

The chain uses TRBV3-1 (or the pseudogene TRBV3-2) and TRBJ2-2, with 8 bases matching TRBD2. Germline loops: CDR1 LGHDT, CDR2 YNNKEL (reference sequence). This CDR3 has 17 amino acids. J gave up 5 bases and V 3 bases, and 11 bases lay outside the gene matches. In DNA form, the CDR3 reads TGTGCCAGCAGCCAGTTATCGACGGGAGGGAGTACCGGGGAGCTGTTTTTT. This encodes CASSQLSTGGSTGELFF.

The CDR3 nucleotides read TGTGCCACCGAGGACAGCCTAACCTATGGCTACACCTTC. Amino acid sequence: CATEDSLTYGYTF. The chain uses TRBV10-3 and TRBJ1-2; maybe TRBD1 (6 bases). With 10 bases removed from V and 4 bases from J, the gap between germline ends came to 16 bases. The CDR3 length is 13 residues. Germline assignment: CDR1 ENHRY and CDR2 SYGVKD.

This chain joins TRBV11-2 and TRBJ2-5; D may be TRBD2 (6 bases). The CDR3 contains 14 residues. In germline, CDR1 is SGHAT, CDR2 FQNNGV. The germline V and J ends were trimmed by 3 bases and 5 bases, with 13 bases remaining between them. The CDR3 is CASSFGGLTETQYF. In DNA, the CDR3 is TGTGCCAGCAGCTTTGGGGGGTTAACGGAGACCCAGTACTTC.

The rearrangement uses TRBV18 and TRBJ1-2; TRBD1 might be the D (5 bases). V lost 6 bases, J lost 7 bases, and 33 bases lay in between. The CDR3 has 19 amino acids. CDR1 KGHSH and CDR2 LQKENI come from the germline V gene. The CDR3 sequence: CASSPWEGMRTDGGPGYTF. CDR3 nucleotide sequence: TGTGCCAGCTCCCCCTGGGAGGGGATGAGAACCGATGGAGGTCCTGGCTACACCTTC.

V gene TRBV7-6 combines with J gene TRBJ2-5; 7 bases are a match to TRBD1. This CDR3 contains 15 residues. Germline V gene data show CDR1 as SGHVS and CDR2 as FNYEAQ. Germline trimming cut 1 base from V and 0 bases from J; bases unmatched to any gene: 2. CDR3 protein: CASSLGQGHQETQYF. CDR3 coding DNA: TGTGCCAGCAGCTTAGGACAGGGCCACCAAGAGACCCAGTACTTC.

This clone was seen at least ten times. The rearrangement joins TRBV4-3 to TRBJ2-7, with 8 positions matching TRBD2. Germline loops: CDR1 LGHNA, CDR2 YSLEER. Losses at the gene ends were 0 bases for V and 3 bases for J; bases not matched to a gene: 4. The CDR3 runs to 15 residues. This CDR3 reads CASSQDLGLVYEQYF. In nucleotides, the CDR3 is TGCGCCAGCAGCCAAGATCTGGGACTAGTCTACGAGCAGTACTTC.

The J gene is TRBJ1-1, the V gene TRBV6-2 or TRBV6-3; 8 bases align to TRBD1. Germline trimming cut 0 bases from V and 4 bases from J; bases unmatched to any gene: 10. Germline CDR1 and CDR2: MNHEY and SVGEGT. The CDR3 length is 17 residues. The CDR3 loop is CASSYSTGGTYVTEAFF. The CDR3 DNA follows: TGTGCCAGCAGTTACTCCACAGGGGGGACATATGTCACTGAAGCTTTCTTT.

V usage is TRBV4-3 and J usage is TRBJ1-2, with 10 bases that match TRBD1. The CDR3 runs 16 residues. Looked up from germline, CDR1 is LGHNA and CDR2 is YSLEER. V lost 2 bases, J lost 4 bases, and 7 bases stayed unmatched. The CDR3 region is CASSQQDRGTPYGYTF. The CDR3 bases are TGCGCCAGCAGCCAACAGGACAGGGGGACACCCTATGGCTACACCTTC.

CDR3 bases: TGTGCCAGCAGTCCCCGACAGCAACTAAATTTATATGGCTACACCTTC. Residues: CASSPRQQLNLYGYTF. The rearrangement uses TRBV6-6 and TRBJ1-2; TRBD1 might be the D (5 bases). V was clipped by 5 bases and J by 5 bases, with 21 bases between them. The CDR3 is made up of 16 amino acids. Germline loops: CDR1 MNHNY, CDR2 SVGAGI (reference sequence).

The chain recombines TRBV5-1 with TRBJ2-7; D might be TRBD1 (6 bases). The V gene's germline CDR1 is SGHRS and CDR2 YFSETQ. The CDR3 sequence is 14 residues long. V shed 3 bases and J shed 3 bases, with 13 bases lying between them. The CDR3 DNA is TGCGCCAGCAGCTACCCGGACAGCTTCTACGAGCAGTACTTC. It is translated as CASSYPDSFYEQYF.

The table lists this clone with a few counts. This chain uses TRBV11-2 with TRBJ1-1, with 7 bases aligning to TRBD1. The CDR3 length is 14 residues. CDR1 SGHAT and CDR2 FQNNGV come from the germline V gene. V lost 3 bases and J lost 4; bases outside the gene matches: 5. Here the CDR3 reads CASSLTTGSTEAFF. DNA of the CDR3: TGTGCCAGCAGCTTGACGACAGGGAGCACTGAAGCTTTCTTT.

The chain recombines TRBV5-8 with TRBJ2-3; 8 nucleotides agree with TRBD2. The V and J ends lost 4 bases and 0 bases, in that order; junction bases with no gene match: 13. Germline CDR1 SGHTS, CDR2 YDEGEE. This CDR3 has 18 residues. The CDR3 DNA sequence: TGTGCCAGCAGCCCAACTAGCGGCTCAATCCCTAGCACAGATACGCAGTATTTT. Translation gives CASSPTSGSIPSTDTQYF.

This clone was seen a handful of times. The CDR3, as DNA: TGTGCCACCAGTGACTCCGGGACAGGCAATCAGCCCCAGCATTTT. Encoded protein: CATSDSGTGNQPQHF. The chain couples TRBV24-1 to TRBJ1-5, with TRBD1 matching over 7 bases. The germline V gene encodes CDR1 KGHDR and CDR2 SFDVKD. V lost 4 bases and J lost 2; bases outside the gene matches: 4. The CDR3 totals 15 residues.